These T cell receptor beta chains were read from a single sample in a study of T cell repertoires in cytomegalovirus infection. No antigen is known for these receptors. TCRdb reprocessed the reads via MiXCR and lists one record per CDR3 protein. The table includes fewer than 650,000 distinct CDR3 sequences, under 45% detected once. This specimen was cultured PBMCs, taken from culture after CMV antigen stimulation. The receptors stem from a human donor in good health (CMV status not recorded). Some clones in this sample may be carry-over from other donors' samples. CDR3s include the opening cysteine and the closing phenylalanine or tryptophan. A D gene is named only where the DNA matches it firmly. The listing skips clone size in some rows; elsewhere it reads once, few, many or a size class.

NA NA TRBJ2-3 TRBV5-1 CASRLAGGSGTDTQYF TGCGCCAGCAGACTCGCTGGGGGCTCCGGGACAGATACGCAGTATTTT
few TRBD2 TRBJ2-7 TRBV7-2 CASNLDPGLGGSEQYF TGTGCCAGCAACCTCGACCCGGGACTAGGGGGATCCGAGCAGTACTTC
NA NA TRBJ1-1 TRBV24-1 CATSDLRGPGPMAFF TGTGCCACCAGTGATTTGCGGGGTCCGGGACCCATGGCTTTCTTT
NA NA TRBJ2-3 TRBV7-2 CASSYGAAQYF TGTGCCAGCAGCTACGGGGCTGCGCAGTATTTT
few NA TRBJ2-7 TRBV20-1 CSASGGSSYEQYF TGCAGTGCTAGCGGGGGAAGCTCCTACGAGCAGTACTTC
NA NA TRBJ2-1 TRBV20-1 CSARDLERASYNEQFF TGCAGTGCTAGAGATCTCGAAAGAGCTTCCTACAATGAGCAGTTCTTC
few TRBD2 TRBJ2-1 TRBV11-2 CASLGLAGQTSSYNEQFF TGTGCCAGCTTAGGACTAGCGGGTCAAACTAGCTCCTACAATGAGCAGTTCTTC
NA NA TRBJ2-2 TRBV7-2 CASTSPNTGELFF TGTGCCAGCACAAGCCCGAACACCGGGGAGCTGTTTTTT
NA NA TRBJ1-1 TRBV6-2/TRBV6-3 CASSYSTRGNTEAFF TGTGCCAGCAGTTACTCGACTAGGGGGAACACTGAAGCTTTCTTT
NA NA TRBJ2-7 TRBV27 CATMGGASYEQYF TGTGCGACGATGGGGGGGGCCTCCTACGAGCAGTACTTC
many TRBD1 TRBJ1-2 TRBV7-8 CASSLYGQGARVGSYGYTF TGTGCCAGCAGCTTATACGGACAGGGGGCGCGTGTCGGTAGCTATGGCTACACCTTC
few NA TRBJ1-3 TRBV6-1 CASSQQGVNTIYF TGTGCCAGCAGTCAACAGGGAGTTAACACCATATATTTT
few TRBD1 TRBJ1-2 TRBV11-2 CASSFPRGDYGYTF TGTGCCAGCAGCTTTCCCAGGGGGGACTATGGCTACACCTTC
NA NA TRBJ2-3 TRBV15 CATSRDPPGQVLTDTQYF TGTGCCACCAGCAGAGATCCGCCAGGCCAAGTACTCACAGATACGCAGTATTTT
NA NA TRBJ2-2 TRBV19 CASLKGNGELFF TGTGCCAGTTTGAAGGGAAACGGGGAGCTGTTTTTT
NA TRBD2 TRBJ2-1 TRBV2 CASNPGGSENEQFF TGTGCCAGCAACCCGGGCGGGAGTGAGAATGAGCAGTTCTTC
few TRBD1 TRBJ1-2 TRBV2 CASTTTPTGSYGYTF TGTGCCAGCACCACGACGCCGACAGGGAGCTATGGCTACACCTTC
NA NA TRBJ2-1 TRBV4-1 CASGQAGPTYNEQFF TGCGCCAGCGGTCAAGCCGGGCCTACCTACAATGAGCAGTTCTTC
few TRBD1 TRBJ1-5 TRBV12-3/TRBV12-4 CASGKTGSNQPQHF TGTGCCAGCGGGAAGACAGGGAGTAATCAGCCCCAGCATTTT